This T cell receptor beta chain was identified in a study of Graves' ophthalmopathy and Graves' hyperthyroidism. Points from the study as a whole: Ophthalmopathy progression predictions by the model showed 72.22% specificity and approximately 69% sensitivity. Distinction of ophthalmopathy from stable hyperthyroidism by a 13-signature model reached approximately 90% sensitivity and 81.08% specificity.

CDR3 regions of TCR beta were amplified from RNA transcripts. The library came from an HTBI-primed first-round RT-PCR and a second-round multiplex PCR. TCRdb fed the multiplex PCR reads into MiXCR, producing one record per CDR3 protein. The profile shows about 740,000 distinct CDR3 sequences, roughly 41% of them singletons. This clonotype turned up a few times. Its antigen is currently unknown. The CDR3 has 16 residues. The germline CDR1 and CDR2 sequences are SQVTM and ANQGSEA. V gave up 0 bases and J gave up 4 bases; unmatched junction bases: 4. Ophthalmopathy-affected donors exhibited moderate-to-severe activity, CAS ≥3, NOSPECS ≥4, and duration under 3 months. Patients were excluded if they had other autoimmune diseases or uncontrolled infections, and likewise if pregnancy or lactation applied.

V gene TRBV29-1 combines with J gene TRBJ2-2; TRBD1 matches at 11 bases. The material sequenced was peripheral blood. The receptor was isolated from an adult man with Graves' ophthalmopathy. The CDR3 sequence: CSVEDRGTGGTGELFF. In nucleotides, the CDR3 is TGCAGCGTTGAAGATCGGGGGACAGGGGGCACCGGGGAGCTGTTTTTT.